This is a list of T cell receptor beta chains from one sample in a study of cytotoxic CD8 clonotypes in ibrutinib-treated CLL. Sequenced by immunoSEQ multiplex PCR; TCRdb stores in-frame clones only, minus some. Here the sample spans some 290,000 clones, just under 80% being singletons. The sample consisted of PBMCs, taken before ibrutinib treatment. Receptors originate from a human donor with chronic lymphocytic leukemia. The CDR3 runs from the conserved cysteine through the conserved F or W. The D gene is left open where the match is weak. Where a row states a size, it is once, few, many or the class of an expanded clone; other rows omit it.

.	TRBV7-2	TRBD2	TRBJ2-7	CASSLWAGGLEQYF	TGTGCCAGCAGCTTATGGGCGGGAGGGCTCGAGCAGTACTTC
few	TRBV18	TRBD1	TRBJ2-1	CASSPTGTGGYNEQFF	TGTGCCAGCTCACCTACCGGGACAGGAGGTTACAATGAGCAGTTCTTC
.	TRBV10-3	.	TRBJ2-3	CAIREGGTDTQYF	TGTGCCATCAGGGAAGGGGGCACAGATACGCAGTATTTT
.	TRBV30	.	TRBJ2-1	CAWSGEGRNSNEQFF	TGTGCCTGGAGCGGTGAAGGTCGAAACTCAAATGAGCAGTTCTTC
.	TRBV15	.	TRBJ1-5	CATSRDLATGSYQPQHF	TGTGCCACCAGCAGAGATCTGGCTACAGGATCCTATCAGCCCCAGCATTTT
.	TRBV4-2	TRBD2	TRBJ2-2	CASSQGLAGTFNTGELFF	TGTGCCAGCAGCCAGGGACTAGCGGGAACCTTTAACACCGGGGAGCTGTTTTTT
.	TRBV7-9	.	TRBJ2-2	CASSLDDGINTGELFF	TGTGCCAGCAGCTTAGATGACGGGATTAACACCGGGGAGCTGTTTTTT
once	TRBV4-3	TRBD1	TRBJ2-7	CASSHPAPKTGEMYF	TGCGCCAGCAGCCACCCGGCCCCGAAGACAGGGGAGATGTACTTC
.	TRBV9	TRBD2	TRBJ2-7	CASSVSGNSYEQYF	TGTGCCAGCAGCGTAAGCGGGAACTCCTACGAGCAGTACTTC
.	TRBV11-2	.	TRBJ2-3	CASSPNGGGTDTQYF	TGTGCCAGCAGCCCCAATGGGGGTGGCACAGATACGCAGTATTTT
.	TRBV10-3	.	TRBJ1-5	CAISDDRNQPQHF	TGTGCCATCAGTGATGACAGGAATCAGCCCCAGCATTTT
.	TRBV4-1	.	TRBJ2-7	CASSQDHATTSYEQYF	TGCGCCAGCAGCCAAGATCATGCGACTACCTCCTACGAGCAGTACTTC
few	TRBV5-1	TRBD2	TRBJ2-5	CASDPSGMGETQYF	TGCGCCAGCGATCCTAGCGGGATGGGAGAGACCCAGTACTTC
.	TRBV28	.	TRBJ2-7	CASNRAPDLVYEQYF	TGTGCCAGCAATCGGGCCCCTGACCTAGTCTACGAGCAGTACTTC
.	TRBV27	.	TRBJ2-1	CASRDAWDEQFF	TGTGCCAGCAGGGACGCATGGGATGAGCAGTTCTTC
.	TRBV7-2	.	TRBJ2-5	CASSRWGASGQETQYF	TGTGCCAGCAGCCGTTGGGGGGCTAGCGGACAAGAGACCCAGTACTTC
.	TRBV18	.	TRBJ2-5	CASSSPVQETQYF	TGTGCCAGCTCAAGTCCAGTACAAGAGACCCAGTACTTC
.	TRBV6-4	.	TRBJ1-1	CASSDSRTSAFF	TGTGCCAGCAGTGACTCCCGTACGAGTGCTTTCTTT
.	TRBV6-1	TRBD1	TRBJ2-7	CASSEGTGIDEQYF	TGTGCCAGCAGTGAAGGGACAGGGATCGACGAGCAGTACTTC
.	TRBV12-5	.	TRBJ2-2	CASGLERQRRFTGELFF	TGTGCTAGTGGTTTGGAGCGACAAAGGAGATTCACCGGGGAGCTGTTTTTT
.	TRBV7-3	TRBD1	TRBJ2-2	CASSPGSDRVLFF	TGTGCCAGCAGCCCAGGGTCGGACAGGGTCCTGTTTTTT
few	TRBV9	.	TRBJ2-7	CASSVAGKNYEQYF	TGTGCCAGCAGCGTAGCGGGAAAAAACTACGAGCAGTACTTC
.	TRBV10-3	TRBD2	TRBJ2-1	CAISESGSGIVNEQFF	TGTGCCATCAGTGAGTCTGGTAGCGGGATAGTCAATGAGCAGTTCTTC
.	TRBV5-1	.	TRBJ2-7	CASSPSGRIYEQYF	TGCGCCAGCAGCCCCTCGGGACGGATCTACGAGCAGTACTTC
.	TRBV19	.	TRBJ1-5	CASSILPGDSGQPQHF	TGTGCCAGTAGTATTCTCCCAGGGGACTCGGGCCAGCCCCAGCATTTT
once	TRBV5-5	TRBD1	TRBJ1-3	CASSLLTGGSGNTIYF	TGTGCCAGCAGCTTACTCACAGGGGGCTCTGGAAACACCATATATTTT
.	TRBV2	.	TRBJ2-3	CASSEMTASTDTQYF	TGTGCCAGCAGTGAAATGACAGCCAGCACAGATACGCAGTATTTT
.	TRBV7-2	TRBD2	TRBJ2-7	CASSLGGTSGDYEQYF	TGTGCCAGCAGCTTAGGTGGGACTAGCGGGGACTACGAGCAGTACTTC
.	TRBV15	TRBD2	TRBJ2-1	CATSRDRLAGVYEQFF	TGTGCCACCAGCAGAGATCGACTAGCGGGAGTTTATGAGCAGTTCTTC
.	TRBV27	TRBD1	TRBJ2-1	CASSKNRGGNEQFF	TGTGCCAGCAGTAAGAACAGGGGTGGCAATGAGCAGTTCTTC
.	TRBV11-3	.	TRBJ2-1	CASSLTRWNEQFF	TGTGCCAGCAGCTTAACCCGTTGGAATGAGCAGTTCTTC
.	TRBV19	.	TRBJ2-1	CASSIYRTVYNEQFF	TGTGCCAGTAGTATCTACAGGACGGTCTACAATGAGCAGTTCTTC
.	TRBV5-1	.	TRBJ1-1	CASSQRTSFDPIRAFF	TGCGCCAGCAGCCAACGAACCTCCTTCGACCCCATCCGAGCTTTCTTT
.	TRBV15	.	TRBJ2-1	CATSPDTRGAYNEQFF	TGTGCCACCAGTCCAGATACCAGGGGTGCCTACAATGAGCAGTTCTTC
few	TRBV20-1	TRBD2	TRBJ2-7	CSALGLGEQYF	TGCAGTGCCCTCGGACTAGGCGAGCAGTACTTC
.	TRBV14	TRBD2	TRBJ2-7	CASSRTSSYEQYF	TGTGCCAGCAGCCGGACTAGCTCCTACGAGCAGTACTTC
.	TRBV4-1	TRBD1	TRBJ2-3	CASSPHTNRGPTDTQYF	TGCGCCAGCAGCCCGCATACGAACAGGGGGCCCACAGATACGCAGTATTTT
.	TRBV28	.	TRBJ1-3	CASSEKGTGNTIYF	TGTGCCAGCAGCGAAAAGGGGACTGGAAACACCATATATTTT
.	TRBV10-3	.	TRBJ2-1	CAISESVRDSYNEQFF	TGTGCCATCAGTGAGTCTGTCCGGGACTCCTACAATGAGCAGTTCTTC
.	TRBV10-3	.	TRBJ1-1	CAISEFEANTEAFF	TGTGCCATCAGTGAGTTCGAGGCCAACACTGAAGCTTTCTTT
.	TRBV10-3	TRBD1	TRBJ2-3	CAISQGAGTDTQYF	TGTGCCATCTCACAGGGGGCGGGCACAGATACGCAGTATTTT
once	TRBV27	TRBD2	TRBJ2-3	CASGTSGSVDTQYF	TGTGCCAGCGGAACTAGCGGGAGTGTAGATACGCAGTATTTT
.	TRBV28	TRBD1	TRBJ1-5	CASSHGQGSQPQHF	TGTGCCAGCAGTCACGGACAGGGAAGTCAGCCCCAGCATTTT
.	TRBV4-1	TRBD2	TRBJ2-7	CASSQPTSGRAYEQYF	TGCGCCAGCAGCCAACCGACTAGCGGGAGAGCATACGAGCAGTACTTC
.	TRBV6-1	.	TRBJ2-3	CASSVLQGASTDTQYF	TGTGCCAGCAGTGTTTTACAGGGAGCTAGCACAGATACGCAGTATTTT
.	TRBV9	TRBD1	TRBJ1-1	CASSVGTGGTEAFF	TGTGCCAGCAGCGTAGGGACAGGAGGGACTGAAGCTTTCTTT
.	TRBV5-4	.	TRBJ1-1	CASSLGSGRHTEAFF	TGTGCCAGCAGCTTGGGGTCAGGGAGGCACACTGAAGCTTTCTTT
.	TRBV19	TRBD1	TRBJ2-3	CASAKTGFFPDTQYF	TGTGCCAGCGCCAAGACAGGGTTTTTTCCAGATACGCAGTATTTT
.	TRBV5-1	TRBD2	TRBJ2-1	CASSLRLGAGVSYNEQFF	TGCGCCAGCAGCTTGCGATTAGGAGCGGGAGTGTCCTACAATGAGCAGTTCTTC
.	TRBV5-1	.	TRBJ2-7	CASSPQSYEQYF	TGCGCCAGCAGCCCACAATCCTACGAGCAGTACTTC